Below, 8 T cell receptor beta chains from the same sample are listed, as sequenced in a study of graft-versus-host responses after intestinal transplantation (dated by TCRdb to the early 2020s). Receptor amplification or capture employed the immunoSEQ multiplex PCR assay. This immuneACCESS table, as held by TCRdb, lists in-frame sequences with V and J called but not all clones. Of the missing ones, under half trace to an unresolved V gene in checked studies; the others have no known cause. In all, the sample holds roughly 10,000 clones, and more than 25% of those were seen once. The ten largest clonotypes hold more than 5.5% of the sample. The sample's time point label is to be understood as: cells obtained before transplantation from donor or recipient. Mixed lymphocyte reactions plated about 200,000 CFSE-labeled pre-transplant responders with about 200,000 irradiated violet-dye-labeled stimulators and were cultured for six to seven days.

This sample comprised alloreactive CD8+ T cells from a mixed lymphocyte reaction culture, obtained before intestinal transplant. The cell subset or site tag for this specimen amounts to: CFSE-low proliferating T cells sorted from approximately 6-day pre-transplant mixed lymphocyte reaction (GvH or HvG direction). All receptors come from a human patient who received an intestinal transplant.

The rearrangement uses TRBV9 and TRBJ2-1; tentatively, D is TRBD2 (6 bases). V was cut by 5 bases and J by 6 bases, with 18 bases left in between. The CDR3 contains 15 residues. Germline CDR1 and CDR2: SGDLS and YYNGEE. The CDR3 sequence is CASSEILTRTNEQFF. The DNA for the CDR3 is TGTGCCAGCAGTGAAATTTTGACTAGGACCAATGAGCAGTTCTTC.

This clone was counted only a few times. The J gene is TRBJ1-4, the V gene TRBV4-1; D is perhaps TRBD1 (5 bases). The germline V and J ends were trimmed by 0 bases and 5 bases, with 7 bases remaining between them. The CDR3 runs to 14 residues. Germline values: CDR1 MGHRA, CDR2 YSYEKL. The CDR3 protein is CASSQDRGNEKLFF. Written as DNA, the CDR3 is TGCGCCAGCAGCCAAGATAGGGGAAATGAAAAACTGTTTTTT.

This clone was observed a handful of times. The limits of the CDR3 on the DNA are not certain, so only TCRdb's listed CDR3 is given. CDR3 residues: CASSLSSAPGEQFF. The chain carries TRBV7-2 and TRBJ2-1; the table's D call TRBD2 went unverified against the DNA. Inclusive of both ends, the CDR3 amounts to 14 amino acids. CDR1 is SGHTA, CDR2 FQGNSA, per germline.

V is TRBV7-3 and J is TRBJ1-2, with D perhaps TRBD1 (5 bases). Per germline, CDR1 SGHTA and CDR2 FQGTGA. V lost 2 bases and J 4 bases, leaving 14 bases between the germline ends. This CDR3 spans 15 amino acids. The CDR3 sequence: CASSLGGAGLYGYTF. Written as DNA, the CDR3 is TGTGCCAGCAGCTTAGGAGGGGCGGGGCTCTATGGCTACACCTTC.

This chain uses TRBV14 with TRBJ1-6; the D is unclear. Per germline, CDR1 SGHDN and CDR2 FVKESK. This CDR3 contains 17 residues. Trimming removed 0 bases from V and 9 bases from J, with 18 bases in between. Here the CDR3 DNA reads TGTGCCAGCAGCCAAGATAGTGTTGTCCTCTTGTCTTCACCCCTCCACTTT. This codes for CASSQDSVVLLSSPLHF.

Here the CDR3 reads CASSVVGGTGFTDTQYF. In DNA, the CDR3 is TGTGCCAGCAGCGTAGTGGGAGGGACAGGGTTCACAGATACGCAGTATTTT. The rearrangement joins TRBV9 to TRBJ2-3; 9 positions agree with TRBD1. This CDR3 contains 17 residues. Trimming at V came to 0 bases and at J to 2 bases, leaving 7 bases not matched to a gene. Germline CDR1 SGDLS, CDR2 YYNGEE.

The chain uses TRBV2 and TRBJ2-6, with TRBD2 matching 9 bases. The V and J ends lost 9 bases and 0 bases, in that order; junction bases with no gene match: 6. The germline CDR1 and CDR2 sequences are SNHLY and FYNNEI. This CDR3 contains 16 residues. This CDR3 reads CARRGGLNSGANVLTF. The CDR3 bases are TGTGCCAGGCGGGGGGGACTGAACTCTGGGGCCAACGTCCTGACTTTC.

This clone has a handful of counts. The CDR3 nucleotides read TGTGCCATCAGGGGACTAGCGGGGAGTAGCACAGATACGCAGTATTTT. This codes for CAIRGLAGSSTDTQYF. This chain uses TRBV10-3 with TRBJ2-3, with 13 bases that match TRBD2. Germline values: CDR1 ENHRY, CDR2 SYGVKD. V shed 6 bases, J shed 0 bases, and the junction held 3 bases outside the gene matches. CDR3 length: 16 residues.